The clone carrying this T cell receptor (beta chain) was picked up a small number of times. Its antigen is unidentified. These data come from a study of blood T cells in healthy people across ages. Study-wide findings and caveats: Significant beta diversity loss was already apparent by age approximately 38, declining roughly linearly. Across samples, TCR beta diversity tracked strongly with naive T cell percentage.

CDR1 GTSNPN and CDR2 SVGIG come from the germline V gene (reference sequence). Between the trimmed V and J ends, which lost 2 bases and 5 bases, there was a span of 15 bases. CDR3 size: 14 residues. Investigators took about 9.1 milliliters of peripheral blood from every donor. Then a second PCR, running roughly 7 to 11 cycles, was carried out with a sample-barcoded 5' primer and a J-beta primer mix. From the 5' RACE reads, TCRdb called clonotypes with MiXCR, one entry per CDR3 protein. This sample has around 1,700,000 distinct CDR3 sequences, with about 30% found just once. The origin of this receptor is a woman younger than 45 in good health. This chain connects TRBV30 to TRBJ1-1; possible D gene TRBD1, 6 bases. Sequencing was carried out using blood. In DNA, the CDR3 is TGTGCCTGGAGTTCCGGGGGGCCGAGGACTGAAGCTTTCTTT. Residues: CAWSSGGPRTEAFF.